The following is a T cell receptor beta chain sequence with its context. The germline CDR1 and CDR2 sequences are MGHRA and YSYEKL. The V end was cut by 4 bases, the J end by 0 bases, with 9 bases between. The CDR3 extends over 15 amino acids. The data stem from a study of control samples from healthy donors and cancer patients. Sequencing was performed with immunoSEQ multiplex PCR; in TCRdb, only in-frame clones are kept and a portion is missing. The sample contains about 80,000 clones, around nine tenths of which appear only once. Input material: blood. The rearrangement links TRBV4-1 to TRBJ1-4; D not resolved. This TCR was recovered from a man aged 45-65 years in good health. The CDR3 loop reads CASSLGPSTNEKLFF. Written as DNA, the CDR3 is TGCGCCAGCAGCCTTGGACCTTCAACTAATGAAAAACTGTTTTTT.